The rows below give T cell receptor beta chains drawn from one sample of a study of blood T cell repertoires in COVID-19. Some clones are missing from TCRdb's copy, which holds only in-frame ones; the method was immunoSEQ multiplex PCR. The table records roughly 200,000 clones, approximately 90% of them present only once. Sequenced sample: PBMCs or T cells enriched from blood (not recorded which). The origin of the receptors is a man under 40 who had recovered from COVID-19. CDR3s include the opening cysteine and the closing phenylalanine or tryptophan. D genes are given only for firm matches. Clone sizes are given selectively: once, few, many, or a class where the clone is expanded.

V gene	J gene	clone size	D gene	CDR3 protein	CDR3 DNA
TRBV28	TRBJ2-1	NA	TRBD1	CASSSQGAEQFF	TGTGCCAGCAGTTCCCAGGGGGCTGAGCAGTTCTTC
TRBV9	TRBJ2-7	once	NA	CASSVGISYEQYF	TGTGCCAGCAGCGTCGGGATCTCCTACGAGCAGTACTTC
TRBV5-1	TRBJ1-5	NA	TRBD1	CASSLGGTGGNQPQHF	TGCGCCAGCAGCTTGGGCGGGACAGGGGGCAATCAGCCCCAGCATTTT
TRBV5-3	TRBJ2-6	NA	NA	CARSLRGHGANVLTF	TGTGCCAGAAGCCTCAGGGGTCATGGGGCCAACGTCCTGACTTTC
TRBV5-1	TRBJ2-6	NA	TRBD1	CASSFEAQGWVSGANVLTF	TGCGCCAGCAGCTTTGAGGCACAGGGGTGGGTGTCTGGGGCCAACGTCCTGACTTTC
TRBV27	TRBJ2-3	once	TRBD1	CASSSLKRTGQVPYTDTQYF	TGTGCCAGCAGTTCGCTCAAACGGACAGGGCAAGTTCCTTACACAGATACGCAGTATTTT
TRBV30	TRBJ2-3	NA	TRBD1	CAWSPGTGAVDTQYF	TGTGCCTGGAGCCCCGGGACAGGGGCTGTAGATACGCAGTATTTT
TRBV7-8	TRBJ2-1	NA	NA	CASSMRLVFGNEQFF	TGTGCCAGCAGCATGAGACTAGTATTTGGCAATGAGCAGTTCTTC
TRBV19	TRBJ2-1	few	TRBD2	CASSSRTSGMVGSYNEQFF	TGTGCCAGTAGTTCTAGGACTAGCGGCATGGTTGGCTCCTACAATGAGCAGTTCTTC
TRBV19	TRBJ2-1	once	TRBD2	CASSIADSGGDEQFF	TGTGCCAGTAGTATAGCGGATAGCGGGGGCGATGAGCAGTTCTTC
TRBV5-1	TRBJ2-1	NA	TRBD2	CASSFSGGSSYNEQFF	TGCGCCAGCAGCTTTTCGGGCGGGAGCTCCTACAATGAGCAGTTCTTC
TRBV18	TRBJ2-7	NA	NA	CASSPVRDQRAYEQYF	TGTGCCAGCTCACCGGTCCGGGACCAGCGGGCCTACGAGCAGTACTTC
TRBV5-6	TRBJ1-5	NA	NA	CASSFGVNQPQHF	TGTGCCAGCAGCTTCGGAGTTAATCAGCCCCAGCATTTT
TRBV10-1	TRBJ2-2	few	NA	CASRKSTNTGELFF	TGCGCCAGCAGGAAGAGCACGAACACCGGGGAGCTGTTTTTT
TRBV9	TRBJ1-2	NA	NA	CASSLRGAGVYGYTF	TGTGCCAGCAGCCTCAGAGGGGCAGGGGTTTATGGCTACACCTTC
TRBV12-3/TRBV12-4	TRBJ1-1	NA	TRBD1	CASRGENRGFF	TGTGCCAGCAGGGGGGAGAACAGGGGCTTCTTT
TRBV4-2	TRBJ2-5	NA	NA	CASSQDQGRRYF	TGTGCCAGCAGCCAAGATCAAGGGAGACGGTACTTC
TRBV24-1	TRBJ1-2	NA	TRBD1	CATSDSGGNYGYTF	TGTGCCACCAGTGATTCAGGGGGAAACTATGGCTACACCTTC
TRBV29-1	TRBJ1-5	NA	TRBD1	CSVGVGTGGNQPQHF	TGCAGCGTTGGGGTTGGGACAGGGGGAAATCAGCCCCAGCATTTT
TRBV27	TRBJ2-1	once	TRBD2	CASSSSGTSGGPPSEQFF	TGTGCCAGCAGTTCCTCCGGGACTAGCGGGGGTCCTCCGTCTGAGCAGTTCTTC
TRBV2	TRBJ2-7	NA	TRBD1	CASSEAIRGSSYEQYF	TGTGCCAGCAGTGAAGCTATCAGGGGGAGCTCCTACGAGCAGTACTTC
TRBV11-2	TRBJ2-5	NA	TRBD2	CASSLTGRLALKEETQYF	TGTGCCAGCAGCTTAACGGGCCGACTAGCGCTGAAAGAAGAGACCCAGTACTTC
TRBV3-1/TRBV3-2	TRBJ2-3	NA	TRBD2	CASTSGGELTDTQYF	TGTGCCAGCACTAGCGGGGGGGAACTCACAGATACGCAGTATTTT
TRBV7-6	TRBJ1-5	few	TRBD1	CASSGKQGANQPQHF	TGTGCCAGCAGCGGAAAACAGGGGGCGAATCAGCCCCAGCATTTT
TRBV5-1	TRBJ2-4	NA	TRBD1	CASSLGQGWQNIQYF	TGCGCCAGCAGCTTGGGACAGGGGTGGCAAAACATTCAGTACTTC
TRBV4-3	TRBJ2-7	NA	TRBD2	CASSQEASGGFYEQYF	TGCGCCAGCAGCCAAGAAGCGAGCGGGGGGTTCTACGAGCAGTACTTC
TRBV19	TRBJ1-5	NA	NA	CASKDNNQPQHF	TGTGCCAGTAAAGACAACAATCAGCCCCAGCATTTT
TRBV3-1/TRBV3-2	TRBJ1-2	NA	TRBD1	CASSRGNDRGIYNYGYTF	TGTGCCAGCAGCCGCGGCAACGACAGGGGGATCTACAACTATGGCTACACCTTC
TRBV7-8	TRBJ1-2	NA	TRBD1	CASSAGQPYGYTF	TGTGCCAGCAGCGCGGGACAGCCCTATGGCTACACCTTC
TRBV15	TRBJ2-1	NA	TRBD2	CATSGGLAGGYNEQFF	TGTGCCACCAGCGGGGGACTAGCGGGAGGCTACAATGAGCAGTTCTTC
TRBV9	TRBJ1-2	many	NA	CASSVDAYGYTF	TGTGCCAGCAGCGTAGACGCGTATGGCTACACCTTC
TRBV2	TRBJ2-3	NA	TRBD1	CASSLRDRSKDTQYF	TGTGCCAGCAGTCTGCGGGACAGGTCGAAAGATACGCAGTATTTT
TRBV10-3	TRBJ2-3	NA	NA	CAISGKALGTDTQYF	TGTGCCATCAGTGGCAAAGCACTCGGGACAGATACGCAGTATTTT
TRBV7-2	TRBJ1-2	NA	NA	CASSLAVLYGYTF	TGTGCCAGCAGCTTAGCAGTACTCTATGGCTACACCTTC
TRBV27	TRBJ1-3	NA	NA	CASSDFSGFSGNTIYF	TGTGCCAGCAGTGATTTTTCAGGGTTCTCTGGAAACACCATATATTTT
TRBV11-2	TRBJ2-7	few	TRBD2	CASSFGGAGYEQYF	TGTGCCAGCAGCTTCGGGGGGGCCGGCTACGAGCAGTACTTC
TRBV4-2	TRBJ1-1	NA	NA	CASSQEKQPNTEAFF	TGTGCCAGCAGCCAAGAAAAACAGCCTAACACTGAAGCTTTCTTT
TRBV30	TRBJ2-3	NA	NA	CASQTSPGTQYF	TGTGCCTCTCAGACTAGTCCCGGTACGCAGTATTTT
TRBV21-1	TRBJ1-1	NA	NA	CASSKEWGQKNTEAFF	TGTGCCAGCAGCAAAGAATGGGGACAGAAGAACACTGAAGCTTTCTTT
TRBV3-1/TRBV3-2	TRBJ1-2	NA	NA	CASSPTENYGYTF	TGTGCCAGCAGCCCCACAGAAAACTATGGCTACACCTTC
TRBV9	TRBJ2-7	NA	TRBD1	CASSGRDRGLGEQYF	TGTGCCAGCAGCGGGAGGGACAGGGGTTTAGGGGAGCAGTACTTC
TRBV10-2	TRBJ1-6	NA	NA	CASSETGLRNSPLHF	TGCGCCAGCAGCGAAACAGGGTTGCGGAATTCACCCCTCCACTTT
TRBV5-5	TRBJ2-7	NA	TRBD1	CASSLSGTGVYEQYF	TGTGCCAGCAGCTTATCCGGGACAGGGGTATACGAGCAGTACTTC
TRBV11-2	TRBJ1-5	NA	NA	CASSLDGTQNQPQHF	TGTGCCAGCAGCTTAGACGGGACACAAAATCAGCCCCAGCATTTT
TRBV3-1/TRBV3-2	TRBJ2-2	NA	TRBD1	CASRPDRATGELFF	TGTGCCAGCAGGCCCGACAGGGCGACCGGGGAGCTGTTTTTT
TRBV2	TRBJ2-7	NA	TRBD1	CASRRGTGDYEQYF	TGTGCCAGCAGGAGGGGGACAGGGGACTACGAGCAGTACTTC